This paragraph covers one T cell receptor (beta chain) sequence. The antigen is not known. The CDR3 runs 13 residues. Germline V gene data show CDR1 as GTSNPN and CDR2 as SVGIG (reference sequence). Trimming shortened V by 0 bases and J by 5 bases, and 7 bases separated the two germline ends. The data are from a study of T cell responses to AZD1222 COVID-19 vaccine. TCRdb keeps only in-frame clones here, not all; method: immunoSEQ multiplex PCR. The sample holds some 120,000 clones; less than 95% are singletons and the top ten take around 6.9%. Overall study results and limits: Spike regions recognized by vaccine-associated CD4 TCRs spanned the protein, led by 160-218 and 743-854. Repertoire sampling occurred only after the peak T cell response. Baseline testing showed seropositivity in only five or six AZD1222 recipients.

Material: peripheral blood, obtained on day 0 of AZD1222 vaccination. V is TRBV30 and J is TRBJ2-2; the D is unclear. The sequence came from an adult in good health. For the CDR3, the DNA is TGTGCCTGGAGTGTCTTGGTAACCGGGGAGCTGTTTTTT. Translating gives CAWSVLVTGELFF. The full variable domain, completed using reference TRBV30 and TRBJ2-2, is SQTIHQWPATLVQPVGSPLSLECTVEGTSNPNLYWYRQAAGRGLQLLFYSVGIGQISSEVPQNLSASRPQDRQFILSSKKLLLSDSGFYLCAWSVLVTGELFFGEGSRLTVL.